This T cell receptor (beta chain) was identified in a study of T cell repertoires in cytomegalovirus infection. TCRdb redid the calling of the reads with MiXCR, one entry per CDR3 protein. In the table there are approximately 110,000 distinct CDR3 sequences, roughly 30% of which are singletons. Regarding the study as a whole: HLA-C-restricted CMV clonotypes gave the most frequent clonotype in two of eight donors.

This clonotype was detected only a few times. Its specificity is unknown. Germline values: CDR1 MNHNS, CDR2 SASEGT. This CDR3 has 15 amino acids. Trimming removed 2 bases from V and 2 bases from J; junction bases left unmatched: 6. The rearrangement uses TRBV6-1 and TRBJ2-7; 7 bases agree with TRBD1. Sequences were derived from CD8+ T cells from cultured PBMCs, sampled from culture after CMV antigen stimulation. This receptor was obtained from a human donor in good health (CMV status not recorded). Some clones in this sample may be carry-over from other donors' samples. This CDR3 is CASSETPGQTYEQYF. As DNA, the CDR3 is TGTGCCAGCAGTGAAACCCCGGGACAGACCTACGAGCAGTACTTC.